The rows below give T cell receptor beta chains drawn from one sample of a study of blood T cell repertoires in COVID-19. Here immunoSEQ multiplex PCR was the method, and the copy in TCRdb shows in-frame clones only, minus some. This table has roughly 110,000 clones, 71% appearing once. Material: peripheral blood. The receptors come from a human donor with acute or convalescent COVID-19. The donor label of this sample is uncertain. CDR3s include the opening cysteine and the closing phenylalanine or tryptophan. D genes are given only for firm matches. Expanded clones are given a class, and other clones once, few, many or no size at all.

j_call v_call clone_size d_call cdr3_nt cdr3_aa
TRBJ2-5 TRBV11-2 NA NA TGTGCCAGCAGCTTAGCCGTCAGGCCCGAGACCCAGTACTTC CASSLAVRPETQYF
TRBJ2-1 TRBV14 NA TRBD1 TGTGCCAGCAGCCGGGCAGGGGGCTACAATGAGCAGTTCTTC CASSRAGGYNEQFF
TRBJ1-5 TRBV5-1 NA NA TGCGCCAGCAGCGTAGACGGACAGATCAATCAGCCCCAGCATTTT CASSVDGQINQPQHF
TRBJ2-7 TRBV21-1 once NA TGTGCCAGCAGCAAAGAATCAGGGTCCCCCTACGAGCAGTACTTC CASSKESGSPYEQYF
TRBJ2-5 TRBV23-1 NA TRBD1 TGCGCCAAACGGGACAGGGGCCAAGAGACCCAGTACTTC CAKRDRGQETQYF
TRBJ2-1 TRBV5-6 few TRBD2 TGTGCCAGCAGCGGACTAGCGCTCTACAATGAGCAGTTCTTC CASSGLALYNEQFF
TRBJ1-3 TRBV4-1 NA TRBD1 TGCGCCAGCAGCCGAGGGACAGGGTACGGAAACACCATATATTTT CASSRGTGYGNTIYF
TRBJ2-5 TRBV11-2 NA NA TGTGCCAGCAGCCCTTTCGTGGGACTTCAAGAGACCCAGTACTTC CASSPFVGLQETQYF
TRBJ2-3 TRBV3-1/TRBV3-2 few NA TGTGCCAGCAGCCATAACAGAGCAGATACGCAGTATTTT CASSHNRADTQYF
TRBJ2-5 TRBV11-2 few TRBD1 TGTGCCAGCAGCGTTACTAGAACCGACAGGGGTTGGGAGACCCAGTACTTC CASSVTRTDRGWETQYF
TRBJ2-3 TRBV3-1/TRBV3-2 NA TRBD2 TGTGCCAGCAGCCTCCCTGGGAGCGGGGGGGCATCGGGAGATACGCAGTATTTT CASSLPGSGGASGDTQYF